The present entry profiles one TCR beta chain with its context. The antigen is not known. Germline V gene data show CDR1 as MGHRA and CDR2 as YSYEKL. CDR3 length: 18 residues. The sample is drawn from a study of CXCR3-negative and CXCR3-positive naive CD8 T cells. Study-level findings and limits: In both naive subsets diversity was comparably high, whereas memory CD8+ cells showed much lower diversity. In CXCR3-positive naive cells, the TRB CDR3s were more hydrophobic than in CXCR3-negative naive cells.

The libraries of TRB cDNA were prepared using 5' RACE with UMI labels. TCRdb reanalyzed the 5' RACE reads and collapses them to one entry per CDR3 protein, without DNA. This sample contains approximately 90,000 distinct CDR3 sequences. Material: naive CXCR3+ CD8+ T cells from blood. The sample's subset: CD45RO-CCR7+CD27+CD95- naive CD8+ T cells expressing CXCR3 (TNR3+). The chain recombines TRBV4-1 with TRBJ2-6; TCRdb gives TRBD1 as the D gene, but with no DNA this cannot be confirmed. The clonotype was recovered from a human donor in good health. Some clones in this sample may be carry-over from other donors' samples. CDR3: CASSQDGQGAVGANVLTF.